One sample yielded the 31 T cell receptor beta chains listed below, sequenced in a study of shared clonotypes between healthy human individuals. This table comes from immunoSEQ multiplex PCR, and its TCRdb copy is limited to in-frame clones, with some not included. The sample yields about 2 million clones, about 95% seen once. Naive CD8 isolation took CD45RO-negative cells positively selected for CCR7 and excluded terminally differentiated effector memory CD45RA+ cells. The material sequenced was naive CD8+ T cells sorted from blood. The receptor set was obtained from a man between 18 and 35 years old in good health.

This sequence joins TRBV4-3 and TRBJ2-1; 9 bases match TRBD2. V lost 0 bases, J lost 2 bases, and 8 bases stayed unmatched. This CDR3 region has 18 residues. Germline-derived CDR1 and CDR2 are LGHNA and YSLEER. The DNA for the CDR3 is TGCGCCAGCAGCCAAGAATGGTTTAGCGGGAGTCCCTACAATGAGCAGTTCTTC. It encodes CASSQEWFSGSPYNEQFF.

The chain couples TRBV15 to TRBJ1-1; D is undetermined. Trimming shortened V by 0 bases and J by 5 bases, and 13 bases separated the two germline ends. The CDR3 length is 15 residues. The germline V gene encodes CDR1 LNHNV and CDR2 YYDKDF (reference sequence). This CDR3 is CATSRDQLVATEAFF. The CDR3 coding sequence is TGTGCCACCAGCAGAGATCAATTGGTGGCTACTGAAGCTTTCTTT.

CDR3 sequence: CASSLGRGADYEQYF. The CDR3, as DNA: TGTGCCAGCAGCTTAGGGAGGGGGGCTGATTACGAGCAGTACTTC. The chain joins TRBV7-8 to TRBJ2-7; either TRBD1 or TRBD2 may fit D (6 bases each). V gave up 1 base and J gave up 4 bases, with 14 bases separating them. Germline loops: CDR1 SGHVS, CDR2 FQNEAQ. This CDR3 comprises 15 residues.

The rearrangement uses TRBV30 and TRBJ1-5; 7 bases agree with TRBD1. The CDR3 loop spans 14 amino acids. The trim removed 3 bases at V and 4 bases at J, leaving 6 bases unmatched. Germline V CDR1 and CDR2: GTSNPN, SVGIG (reference sequence). CDR3 protein: CAWSQRGLNQPQHF. The CDR3 nucleotides are TGTGCCTGGAGCCAAAGGGGGCTTAATCAGCCCCAGCATTTT.

V usage is TRBV5-1 and J usage is TRBJ2-1; the match to TRBD2 covers 9 bases. The CDR3 sequence is 17 residues long. Germline CDR1 SGHRS, CDR2 YFSETQ. With 5 bases clipped from V and 3 bases from J, the junction kept 12 bases outside the gene matches. CDR3 region: CASRTLPSGAVYNEQFF. The CDR3 DNA is TGCGCCAGCAGAACACTTCCTAGCGGGGCCGTCTACAATGAGCAGTTCTTC.

To note about this clone: This CDR3 is also generated by other DNA sequences in the sample. This chain uses TRBV7-9 with TRBJ1-5, with D unclear. This CDR3 contains 12 residues. V was pared by 1 base and J by 4 bases, with 2 bases between. In germline, CDR1 is SEHNR, CDR2 FQNEAQ (reference sequence). CDR3 sequence reads: CASSLVNQPQHF. CDR3 in DNA: TGTGCCAGCAGCTTAGTTAATCAGCCCCAGCATTTT.

This chain links TRBV30 with TRBJ1-2; D unclear. This CDR3 region has 11 residues. Trimming removed 5 bases from V and 2 bases from J, with 6 bases in between. Germline-derived CDR1 and CDR2 are GTSNPN and SVGIG (reference sequence). Here the CDR3 DNA reads TGTGCCTGGGCCGCCAACTATGGCTACACCTTC. It encodes CAWAANYGYTF.

This rearrangement joins TRBV30 to TRBJ1-2; 10 nucleotides match TRBD1. Unmatched junction bases numbered 3, after V lost 2 bases and J lost 6 bases. The length of the CDR3 is 13 residues. From germline, CDR1 is GTSNPN and CDR2 SVGIG (reference sequence). The CDR3 coding sequence is TGTGCCTGGAGTACCGGGACAGGGGATGGCTACACCTTC. Translation gives CAWSTGTGDGYTF. Full variable domain (rest looked up from reference TRBV30 and TRBJ1-2): SQTIHQWPATLVQPVGSPLSLECTVEGTSNPNLYWYRQAAGRGLQLLFYSVGIGQISSEVPQNLSASRPQDRQFILSSKKLLLSDSGFYLCAWSTGTGDGYTFGSGTRLTVV.

The chain links TRBV14 to TRBJ2-5, with D tentatively TRBD2 (5 bases). The V gene's germline CDR1 is SGHDN and CDR2 FVKESK. The V end was cut by 0 bases, the J end by 0 bases, with 8 bases between. The length of the CDR3 is 15 residues. In DNA, the CDR3 is TGTGCCAGCAGCCAAGATGAGACTAACCAAGAGACCCAGTACTTC. Residues: CASSQDETNQETQYF. The whole variable domain, filled in from reference TRBV14 and TRBJ2-5, reads EAGVTQFPSHSVIEKGQTVTLRCDPISGHDNLYWYRRVMGKEIKFLLHFVKESKQDESGMPNNRFLAERTGGTYSTLKVQPAELEDSGVYFCASSQDETNQETQYFGPGTRLLVL.

As to this clone: In the same sample, other DNA sequences code for this CDR3. The genes are TRBV4-1 and TRBJ1-5; no definite D call. V lost 0 bases and J 2 bases, leaving 5 bases between the germline ends. This CDR3 comprises 14 residues. Per the germline V gene, CDR1 is MGHRA and CDR2 is YSYEKL. The CDR3 reads CASSQDLGNQPQHF. For the CDR3, the DNA is TGCGCCAGCAGCCAAGATCTAGGCAATCAGCCCCAGCATTTT.

The chain recombines TRBV6-1 with TRBJ1-1; TRBD1 matches 8 bases. Unmatched junction bases numbered 8, after V lost 8 bases and J lost 6 bases. Germline V gene lookup returns CDR1 MNHNS and CDR2 SASEGT. The CDR3 runs 13 residues. CDR3 DNA sequence: TGTGCCAGCGGGGGAAGGACAGGGCCTGAAGCTTTCTTT. Translated: CASGGRTGPEAFF.

This chain connects TRBV27 to TRBJ2-1, with TRBD2 matching over 10 bases. The CDR3 spans 15 residues. Germline loops: CDR1 MNHEY, CDR2 SMNVEV (reference sequence). J was trimmed by 9 bases and V by 1 base; bases with no gene match: 6. CDR3: CASSLYASGSGEQFF. The CDR3 region has the DNA TGTGCCAGCAGTTTATATGCTAGCGGGAGTGGTGAGCAGTTCTTC.

The CDR3 reads CASSSPADGYNEQFF. DNA for the CDR3: TGTGCCAGCAGCTCCCCCGCCGACGGATACAATGAGCAGTTCTTC. This chain uses TRBV11-2 with TRBJ2-1; D gene ambiguous. Germline CDR1 is SGHAT and CDR2 is FQNNGV. Trimming stripped 4 bases from V and 4 bases from J, with 14 bases between. The CDR3 is 15 amino acids.

The chain is built from TRBV4-1 and TRBJ2-7; 10 positions match TRBD2. CDR1 is MGHRA and CDR2 is YSYEKL in the germline V gene. The V gene end was trimmed by 3 bases and the J gene end by 2 bases; junction bases not matched to a gene: 7. The CDR3 consists of 16 residues. CDR3 bases: TGCGCCAGCAGCCAGAATGAGCTAGCGGGGGCCTACGAGCAGTACTTC. Its protein product is CASSQNELAGAYEQYF.

This clone has only a few counts. In the same sample, other DNA sequences code for this CDR3. In DNA, the CDR3 is TGCGCCAGCAGCTTGGACAGGTACAATGAGCAGTTCTTC. Residues: CASSLDRYNEQFF. This rearrangement joins TRBV5-1 to TRBJ2-1; D is possibly TRBD1 (5 bases). The CDR3 spans 13 residues. The V and J ends lost 0 bases and 4 bases respectively, with 5 bases between them. Germline V lookup: CDR1 SGHRS, CDR2 YFSETQ.

This chain uses TRBV4-3 with TRBJ2-1; the D gene is possibly TRBD2 (6 bases). Trimming cost V 1 base and J 7 bases, with 17 bases left between them. Germline V gene lookup returns CDR1 LGHNA and CDR2 YSLEER. CDR3 length: 16 residues. CDR3 region: CASSQGSGALLNEQFF. CDR3 nucleotide sequence: TGCGCCAGCAGCCAAGGGTCGGGAGCGCTCCTAAATGAGCAGTTCTTC.

The rearrangement links TRBV7-9 to TRBJ2-1, with no clear D. The ends were cut back, 5 bases at V and 2 bases at J, with 13 bases in the middle. The CDR3 runs to 15 residues. Germline lookup yields CDR1 SEHNR and CDR2 FQNEAQ (reference sequence). The CDR3 loop is CASSPIIGPYNEQFF. The CDR3, as DNA: TGTGCCAGCAGCCCCATAATTGGACCCTACAATGAGCAGTTCTTC.

This clone appeared once. This chain joins TRBV27 and TRBJ2-5, with TRBD1 as a possible D gene (5 bases). Per the germline V gene, CDR1 is MNHEY and CDR2 is SMNVEV (reference sequence). The CDR3 runs to 18 residues. The germline V and J ends were trimmed by 3 bases and 5 bases, with 25 bases remaining between them. Here the CDR3 DNA reads TGTGCCAGCAGTTTCCTCGAGGTTACTGGGGCGCCCCGGGAGACCCAGTACTTC. It is translated as CASSFLEVTGAPRETQYF.

The V gene is TRBV7-2, the J gene TRBJ2-5; TRBD2 aligns across 11 bases. Germline V gives CDR1 SGHTA, CDR2 FQGNSA. CDR3 length: 16 residues. V shed 6 bases and J 0 bases; nucleotides not matched to a gene: 6. The CDR3 DNA reads TGTGCCAGCAGACAGGGACTAGCGGCCTACCAAGAGACCCAGTACTTC. It yields the protein CASRQGLAAYQETQYF.

Only one count was recorded for this clone. The chain is built from TRBV6-6 and TRBJ1-6; unclear D gene. This CDR3 spans 11 amino acids. V lost 4 bases and J 8 bases, leaving 3 bases between the germline ends. The V gene's germline CDR1 is MNHNY and CDR2 SVGAGI (reference sequence). The CDR3 is CASSLDSPLHF. In DNA form, the CDR3 reads TGTGCCAGCAGTTTAGATTCACCCCTCCACTTT.

About this clone itself: Other DNA sequences in the same sample also yield this CDR3. The chain couples TRBV7-9 to TRBJ2-7; 9 bases map to TRBD1. Per the germline V gene, CDR1 is SEHNR and CDR2 is FQNEAQ (reference sequence). CDR3 length equals 14 residues. V dropped 5 bases and J dropped 5; count of bases not matched to a gene: 7. The DNA for the CDR3 is TGTGCCAGCAGCCCGGGACAGGGTATACACGAGCAGTACTTC. Translating gives CASSPGQGIHEQYF.

This chain uses TRBV4-1 with TRBJ2-2; possibly TRBD1 or TRBD2 for D (6 bases each). The germline CDR1 and CDR2 sequences are MGHRA and YSYEKL. The CDR3 loop spans 16 amino acids. V was clipped by 0 bases and J by 1 base, with 9 bases between them. In DNA form, the CDR3 reads TGCGCCAGCAGCCAAGAGGAGGGGGGGAACACCGGGGAGCTGTTTTTT. Its protein is CASSQEEGGNTGELFF.

The chain is built from TRBV11-2 and TRBJ1-1; D ambiguous. The ends were cut back, 5 bases at V and 7 bases at J, with 8 bases in the middle. The CDR3 runs 11 residues. CDR1 and CDR2 (germline): SGHAT, FQNNGV. The CDR3, as DNA: TGTGCCAGCAGCCTCCAGCTTGAAGCTTTCTTT. Translated: CASSLQLEAFF.

The chain joins TRBV19 to TRBJ2-5; D remains unclear. Germline CDR1 LNHDA, CDR2 SQIVND (reference sequence). The V end lost 4 bases, the J end lost 5 bases, and 14 bases lay between the germline ends. This CDR3 region has 14 residues. CDR3 DNA sequence: TGTGCCAGTAGTAGCTACAGCGATCTGGAGACCCAGTACTTC. Protein product: CASSSYSDLETQYF.

The rearrangement uses TRBV7-6 and TRBJ2-5; TRBD2 matches 12 bases. With 4 bases clipped from V and 7 bases from J, the junction kept 4 bases outside the gene matches. This CDR3 has 14 residues. Germline V gene sequence: CDR1 SGHVS, CDR2 FNYEAQ. The CDR3 loop reads CASSSSGGASTQYF. CDR3 bases: TGTGCCAGCAGCTCTAGCGGGGGGGCCTCGACCCAGTACTTC.

The chain uses TRBV6-1 and TRBJ1-5; D remains ambiguous. The CDR3 covers 15 residues. The V end was cut by 7 bases, the J end by 4 bases, with 17 bases between. The V gene's germline CDR1 is MNHNS and CDR2 SASEGT. CDR3 sequence reads: CASNLALVPNQPQHF. DNA of the CDR3: TGTGCCAGCAATCTGGCCTTGGTCCCGAATCAGCCCCAGCATTTT.

This clone was seen once. The J gene is TRBJ2-3, the V gene TRBV7-2; the match to TRBD1 covers 8 bases. The V gene's germline CDR1 is SGHTA and CDR2 FQGNSA. V trimming: 5 bases; J trimming: 2 bases; junction bases outside the gene matches: 9. The CDR3 covers 16 residues. The CDR3 bases are TGTGCCAGCAGCAGAATGCAGGGGGCCCCCACAGATACGCAGTATTTT. Protein sequence: CASSRMQGAPTDTQYF.

Concerning this clone itself: Other DNA variants within this sample encode the same CDR3. This chain connects TRBV9 to TRBJ2-5; no clear D. Germline CDR1 SGDLS, CDR2 YYNGEE. The length of the CDR3 is 12 residues. The V end lost 5 bases, the J end lost 5 bases, and 10 bases lay between the germline ends. This CDR3 reads CASRGPGETQYF. In DNA form, the CDR3 reads TGTGCCAGCAGAGGACCCGGGGAGACCCAGTACTTC.

This clone was counted a single time. The chain has TRBV7-9 and TRBJ1-2; 8 bases match TRBD1. Germline V lookup: CDR1 SEHNR, CDR2 FQNEAQ (reference sequence). V shed 0 bases and J 4 bases; nucleotides not matched to a gene: 7. There are 16 residues in the CDR3. CDR3 in amino acids: CASSLADRGGFYGYTF. DNA for the CDR3: TGTGCCAGCAGCTTAGCCGACAGGGGAGGTTTCTATGGCTACACCTTC. The full variable domain, its missing parts supplied by reference TRBV7-9 and TRBJ1-2, is DTGVSQNPRHKITKRGQNVTFRCDPISEHNRLYWYRQTLGQGPEFLTYFQNEAQLEKSRLLSDRFSAERPKGSFSTLEIQRTEQGDSAMYLCASSLADRGGFYGYTFGSGTRLTVV.

This clone was counted only a few times. Relative to the germline gene, one junction end is altered; a read error may explain this. The V gene is TRBV7-7, the J gene TRBJ2-2; D is unresolved. CDR1 is SSHAT and CDR2 is FNYEAQ in the germline V gene (reference sequence). The CDR3 is 12 residues long. The CDR3 sequence is CASSTLTGELFF. The DNA for the CDR3 is TGTGCTAGCAGCACCCTCACCGGGGAGCTGTTTTTT.

J is TRBJ2-3 and V is TRBV28, with D unresolved. The germline V and J ends were trimmed by 2 bases and 2 bases, with 11 bases remaining between them. CDR3 size: 15 residues. Germline CDR1 is MDHEN and CDR2 is SYDVKM. CDR3 bases: TGTGCCAGCAGTTTACTTAAAATGAACACAGATACGCAGTATTTT. Residues: CASSLLKMNTDTQYF.